Listed here is a single TCR beta chain. The sample originates from a study of cytomegalovirus exposure and HLA in healthy donors. No CMV serostatus entry exists for this donor. PCR used 60 Vbeta primers and 13 Jbeta primers. TCRdb keeps only in-frame clones here, not all; method: immunoSEQ multiplex PCR. Of fewer than 200,000 clones in the sample, 80% were seen once. Trimming removed 4 bases from V and 4 bases from J; junction bases left unmatched: 6. Looked up from germline, CDR1 is SGHRS and CDR2 is YFSETQ. The CDR3 sequence is 15 residues long. This TCR derives from a human donor in good health. This sequence joins TRBV5-1 and TRBJ1-4; 8 nucleotides align to TRBD1. Sequencing used PBMCs. CDR3 sequence: CASSVTTGVNEKLFF. CDR3 coding DNA: TGCGCCAGCAGCGTAACGACAGGGGTTAATGAAAAACTGTTTTTT.